What follows describes a single T cell receptor beta chain. Its antigen is not known. Losses at the gene ends were 7 bases for V and 10 bases for J; bases not matched to a gene: 10. The germline gives CDR1 LGHNT, CDR2 FRNRAP. The CDR3 consists of 14 residues. TCR cDNA libraries came from RNA via a modified published protocol. Sample barcodes were added at both library ends during cDNA synthesis. TCRdb reprocessed the 5' RACE reads via MiXCR and lists one record per CDR3 protein. The sample lists 350,000 to 400,000 distinct CDR3 sequences; about 28% were seen once. These data come from a study of identical twins' blood T cells. Study conclusions and caveats: Shared CDR3 clonotype counts between two donors mainly tracked the product of their cloneset sizes, twins included.

Likely shared infections and vaccines: all three twin pairs were reared together. The sequenced sample was PBMCs. The sequence was obtained from a woman aged 18 to 49 in good health. The chain combines TRBV12-5 with TRBJ2-1; 10 bases line up with TRBD2. In nucleotides, the CDR3 is TGTGCTAGTGCCCGGTTAGCGGGGGGTTTCGAGCAGTTCTTC. This sequence encodes CASARLAGGFEQFF.